This passage covers 30 T cell receptor beta chains from one sample sequenced in a study of blood T cell repertoires in COVID-19. Assay: immunoSEQ multiplex PCR; the TCRdb copy retains only in-frame clones and omits some. The data contain approximately 290,000 clones, more than 65% of them singletons. Sequencing was done on a sample of peripheral blood. Receptor source: an older person with COVID-19, enrolled during active disease.

This clone was found many times. This chain links TRBV29-1 with TRBJ2-3; 14 bases line up with TRBD2. The CDR3 has 12 residues. V lost 6 bases to trimming and J lost 15 bases; unmatched junction nucleotides: 8. Germline CDR1 SQVTM, CDR2 ANQGSEA. The CDR3 sequence is CSVGLAGGLLYF. Here the CDR3 DNA reads TGCAGCGTCGGACTAGCGGGGGGTCTGCTCTATTTT.

This chain connects TRBV11-3 to TRBJ2-1, with 14 bases fitting TRBD2. The CDR3 covers 15 residues. After removal of 4 bases from V and 6 bases from J, the junction contained 2 bases not matched to a gene. Germline assignment: CDR1 SGHNT and CDR2 YENEEA. The CDR3 region has the DNA TGTGCCAGCAGCTCGACTAGCGGGAGGGCCAATGAGCAGTTCTTC. The encoded protein is CASSSTSGRANEQFF.

The chain employs TRBV30 and TRBJ1-4; D is possibly TRBD1 (6 bases). The V end was cut by 3 bases, the J end by 0 bases, with 8 bases between. The V gene's germline CDR1 is GTSNPN and CDR2 SVGIG (reference sequence). The CDR3 runs 14 residues. The CDR3 loop reads CAWSQGSTNEKLFF. The CDR3 DNA reads TGTGCCTGGAGCCAGGGGTCAACTAATGAAAAACTGTTTTTT.

This clone was seen only once. The chain links TRBV5-6 to TRBJ2-3; 10 bases match TRBD2. The J segment lost 2 bases and the V segment lost 0 bases, leaving 3 bases of the junction unmatched. In germline, CDR1 is SGHDT, CDR2 YYEEEE. The CDR3 extends over 16 amino acids. The CDR3 loop is CASSLVTSGTTDTQYF. The CDR3 DNA is TGTGCCAGCAGCTTGGTAACTAGCGGGACCACAGATACGCAGTATTTT.

V is TRBV11-2 and J is TRBJ2-3; no definite D call. V was clipped by 5 bases and J by 2 bases, with 8 bases between them. The germline CDR1 and CDR2 sequences are SGHAT and FQNNGV. The CDR3 consists of 13 residues. The CDR3 DNA reads as TGTGCCAGCAGCCCCCTTCCCACAGATACGCAGTATTTT. As protein: CASSPLPTDTQYF. Filled out from reference TRBV11-2 and TRBJ2-3, the complete variable domain reads EAGVAQSPRYKIIEKRQSVAFWCNPISGHATLYWYQQILGQGPKLLIQFQNNGVVDDSQLPKDRFSAERLKGVDSTLKIQPAKLEDSAVYLCASSPLPTDTQYFGPGTRLTVL.

This sequence joins TRBV25-1 and TRBJ1-2, with D possibly TRBD1 on 5 matching bases. V was shortened by 3 bases and J by 7 bases, with 12 bases between the two germline ends. The germline V gene has CDR1 MGHDK and CDR2 SYGVNS. The CDR3 extends over 13 amino acids. CDR3 sequence: CASSDWGVRGYTF. DNA for the CDR3: TGTGCCAGCAGTGATTGGGGGGTTCGTGGCTACACCTTC.

CDR3 nucleotide sequence: TGTGCCAGCAGTTCCCCACAGGGGGCCCGGGATCAGCCCCAGCATTTT. The encoded protein is CASSSPQGARDQPQHF. The chain recombines TRBV28 with TRBJ1-5; 9 bases agree with TRBD1. This CDR3 has 16 residues. Germline values: CDR1 MDHEN, CDR2 SYDVKM. V shed 4 bases and J 5 bases; nucleotides not matched to a gene: 9.

The chain links TRBV7-3 to TRBJ2-2; TRBD1 matches 8 bases. From germline, CDR1 is SGHTA and CDR2 FQGTGA. V dropped 4 bases and J dropped 4; count of bases not matched to a gene: 8. This CDR3 region has 16 residues. The CDR3 bases are TGTGCCAGCAGCTCCAGGACAGGGACGGGCACCGGGGAGCTGTTTTTT. The encoded protein is CASSSRTGTGTGELFF.

Remarks on this clone: Additional DNA sequences in this sample encode the identical CDR3. The chain carries TRBV28 and TRBJ2-5, with 10 bases that match TRBD2. The J segment lost 3 bases and the V segment lost 2 bases, leaving 3 bases of the junction unmatched. Germline values: CDR1 MDHEN, CDR2 SYDVKM. The CDR3 extends over 15 amino acids. The CDR3 reads CASSLVLAGEETQYF. The CDR3 coding sequence is TGTGCCAGCAGTTTAGTCCTAGCGGGGGAAGAGACCCAGTACTTC.

The chain uses TRBV6-5 and TRBJ2-3; 7 bases fit TRBD1. After removal of 7 bases from V and 4 bases from J, the junction contained 8 bases not matched to a gene. CDR1 and CDR2 from the germline V gene are MNHEY and SVGAGI. The CDR3 covers 14 residues. This CDR3 reads CASTTGTAPDTQYF. The CDR3, as DNA: TGTGCCAGCACGACCGGGACAGCCCCAGATACGCAGTATTTT.

The J gene is TRBJ1-2, the V gene TRBV7-2; D unresolved. V lost 1 base to trimming and J lost 7 bases, with 13 bases between them. The CDR3 loop spans 14 amino acids. Germline V gene lookup returns CDR1 SGHTA and CDR2 FQGNSA. The CDR3 bases are TGTGCCAGCAGCTTAGGAGCAGGACTTCGTGGCTACACCTTC. Translation: CASSLGAGLRGYTF.

In nucleotides, the CDR3 is TGTGCCACCAGTGACACCGGGACAGGGGTCCGCAATGAGCAGTTCTTC. Residues: CATSDTGTGVRNEQFF. The rearrangement joins TRBV24-1 to TRBJ2-1; 10 nucleotides agree with TRBD1. Unmatched junction bases numbered 8, after V lost 4 bases and J lost 6 bases. From germline, CDR1 is KGHDR and CDR2 SFDVKD. The CDR3 extends over 16 amino acids.

The V gene is TRBV5-5, the J gene TRBJ2-7; tentatively, D is TRBD2 (7 bases). V shed 3 bases and J shed 3 bases, with 19 bases lying between them. CDR1 SGHKS and CDR2 YYEKEE come from the germline V gene (reference sequence). This CDR3 spans 16 amino acids. CDR3 sequence reads: CASSSEGGGNLYEQYF. The CDR3 DNA sequence: TGTGCCAGCAGCTCGGAGGGGGGGGGCAACCTCTACGAGCAGTACTTC.

The table lists this clone with a count of one. V and J are TRBV5-1 and TRBJ2-3; 10 bases agree with TRBD2. J gave up 0 bases and V 3 bases, and 4 bases lay outside the gene matches. Germline V lookup: CDR1 SGHRS, CDR2 YFSETQ. This CDR3 comprises 16 residues. The CDR3 sequence is CASSSILAGSTDTQYF. The CDR3 DNA is TGCGCCAGCAGCTCTATACTAGCGGGAAGCACAGATACGCAGTATTTT. Full variable domain (outside the CDR3, taken from reference TRBV5-1 and TRBJ2-3): KAGVTQTPRYLIKTRGQQVTLSCSPISGHRSVSWYQQTPGQGLQFLFEYFSETQRNKGNFPGRFSGRQFSNSRSEMNVSTLELGDSALYLCASSSILAGSTDTQYFGPGTRLTVL.

The rearrangement links TRBV9 to TRBJ2-3, with a tentative D call TRBD1 (5 bases). The CDR3 sequence is 14 residues long. Germline-derived CDR1 and CDR2 are SGDLS and YYNGEE. V was pared by 1 base and J by 6 bases, with 12 bases between. Written as DNA, the CDR3 is TGTGCCAGCAGCGTAACAGGTGGGGTGGATACGCAGTATTTT. It translates to CASSVTGGVDTQYF.

V and J are TRBV7-9 and TRBJ2-1, with TRBD2 identical over 11 bases. CDR3 length: 18 amino acids. Losses at the gene ends were 1 base for V and 0 bases for J; bases not matched to a gene: 5. Germline CDR1 reads SEHNR; CDR2 reads FQNEAQ (reference sequence). As DNA, the CDR3 is TGTGCCAGCAGCTTAGACCATAGCGGGGGGGCCTCCTACAATGAGCAGTTCTTC. Translated: CASSLDHSGGASYNEQFF. The variable domain in full, with the rest retrieved from reference TRBV7-9 and TRBJ2-1, is DTGVSQNPRHKITKRGQNVTFRCDPISEHNRLYWYRQTLGQGPEFLTYFQNEAQLEKSRLLSDRFSAERPKGSFSTLEIQRTEQGDSAMYLCASSLDHSGGASYNEQFFGPGTRLTVL.

CDR3 loop: CASSLALRETQYF. For the CDR3, the DNA is TGTGCCAGCAGCTTAGCGCTCAGGGAGACCCAGTACTTC. The chain couples TRBV7-2 to TRBJ2-5; D not certain. CDR3 length: 13 residues. V lost 0 bases and J 5 bases, leaving 7 bases between the germline ends. Germline values: CDR1 SGHTA, CDR2 FQGNSA.

This clone appeared once. This rearrangement joins TRBV29-1 to TRBJ1-4, with D hard to call. Looked up from germline, CDR1 is SQVTM and CDR2 is ANQGSEA. Trimming shortened V by 3 bases and J by 13 bases, and 9 bases separated the two germline ends. The CDR3 runs to 10 residues. The CDR3 spells CSVDRQGLFF. As DNA, the CDR3 is TGCAGCGTTGACAGACAAGGACTGTTTTTT.

This chain connects TRBV6-2 or TRBV6-3 to TRBJ1-2; no firm D call. Germline V lookup: CDR1 MNHEY, CDR2 SVGEGT. V lost 3 bases and J lost 7, with 9 bases in between. This CDR3 is built from 12 residues. The CDR3 DNA reads TGTGCCAGCAGTTATGAGGCCTTTGGCTACACCTTC. Its protein is CASSYEAFGYTF.

In its sample, this clone was seen a few times. The chain carries TRBV15 and TRBJ2-5; D is perhaps TRBD2 (7 bases). This CDR3 has 15 amino acids. Germline V gene lookup returns CDR1 LNHNV and CDR2 YYDKDF (reference sequence). V was shortened by 3 bases and J by 4 bases, with 15 bases between the two germline ends. The CDR3 DNA reads as TGTGCCACCAGCAGGGGAGGGGGAGAGAGAGAGACCCAGTACTTC. Its translation: CATSRGGGERETQYF.

The CDR3 is CASSPQGSGRATYEQYF. Written as DNA, the CDR3 is TGTGCCAGCAGCCCCCAAGGTAGCGGGAGGGCGACCTACGAGCAGTACTTC. This rearrangement joins TRBV21-1 to TRBJ2-7; TRBD2, as called in the table, went unchecked against the DNA. TRBV21-1 represents a pseudogene. This CDR3 is 17 amino acids long.

V is TRBV25-1 and J is TRBJ1-5; 12 bases match TRBD1. The J segment lost 7 bases and the V segment lost 1 base, leaving 5 bases of the junction unmatched. CDR3 size: 16 residues. Germline CDR1 is MGHDK and CDR2 is SYGVNS. In DNA, the CDR3 is TGTGCCAGCAGTGAATCCGGGACAGGGGGCAGGCAGCCCCAGCATTTT. Translation: CASSESGTGGRQPQHF. Supplemented by reference TRBV25-1 and TRBJ1-5, the full variable domain reads EADIYQTPRYLVIGTGKKITLECSQTMGHDKMYWYQQDPGMELHLIHYSYGVNSTEKGDLSSESTVSRIRTEHFPLTLESARPSHTSQYLCASSESGTGGRQPQHFGDGTRLSIL.

J is TRBJ1-6 and V is TRBV4-1; 7 positions match TRBD1. CDR1 MGHRA and CDR2 YSYEKL come from the germline V gene. J lost 7 bases, V lost 5 bases, and 8 bases had no gene match. The CDR3 is 15 amino acids. In DNA, the CDR3 is TGCGCCAGCAGCATCCGGGACAGCTTAAATTCACCCCTCCACTTT. Translating gives CASSIRDSLNSPLHF.

This clone appeared once. Other DNA sequences in the sample encode the same CDR3. The gene calls are TRBV28 and TRBJ1-2, with TRBD1 identical over 10 bases. The CDR3 totals 14 residues. V was pared by 3 bases and J by 2 bases, with 0 bases of the junction left unmatched. CDR1 and CDR2 from the germline V gene are MDHEN and SYDVKM. The chain's CDR3 is CASSLGQGNYGYTF. In nucleotides, the CDR3 is TGTGCCAGCAGTTTGGGACAGGGGAACTATGGCTACACCTTC.

In its sample, this clone was seen once. This chain links TRBV7-9 with TRBJ1-2; D might be TRBD1 (6 bases). The germline V gene has CDR1 SEHNR and CDR2 FQNEAQ (reference sequence). There are 16 residues in the CDR3. V was clipped by 5 bases and J by 8 bases, with 24 bases between them. The CDR3 here is CASSDSSVPGAKGYTF. CDR3 coding DNA: TGTGCCAGCAGCGACTCGTCGGTCCCAGGGGCGAAGGGCTACACCTTC.

The chain couples TRBV3-1 (or the pseudogene TRBV3-2) to TRBJ2-7; 11 nucleotides agree with TRBD2. V dropped 6 bases and J dropped 1; count of bases not matched to a gene: 5. Germline lookup yields CDR1 LGHDT and CDR2 YNNKEL (reference sequence). The CDR3 is 15 residues long. The CDR3 DNA is TGTGCCAGCAGACCTCTAGCGGGAGGTTCCTACGAGCAGTACTTC. This gives the protein CASRPLAGGSYEQYF.

The chain carries TRBV4-1 and TRBJ1-3; D might be TRBD1 (5 bases). V was clipped by 1 base and J by 0 bases, with 10 bases between them. Germline V gives CDR1 MGHRA, CDR2 YSYEKL. The CDR3 has 16 amino acids. The CDR3 reads CASSQGRGLSGNTIYF. Written as DNA, the CDR3 is TGCGCCAGCAGCCAAGGGCGGGGACTCTCTGGAAACACCATATATTTT.

This chain joins TRBV4-1 and TRBJ2-3; weak D call: TRBD1 (5 bases). V lost 1 base to trimming and J lost 3 bases, with 11 bases between them. The germline V gene has CDR1 MGHRA and CDR2 YSYEKL. The CDR3 totals 15 residues. The CDR3 coding sequence is TGCGCCAGCAGCCAAGCAGGGTTTGGTACAGATACGCAGTATTTT. Protein: CASSQAGFGTDTQYF.

CDR3 bases: TGTGCCAGCAGCTTCGGGTCTGGACAGGGATTCGAAAAACTGTTTTTT. Translating gives CASSFGSGQGFEKLFF. The V gene is TRBV7-8, the J gene TRBJ1-4; 8 bases are shared with TRBD1. The CDR3 spans 16 residues. Germline loops: CDR1 SGHVS, CDR2 FQNEAQ. The J segment lost 8 bases and the V segment lost 3 bases, leaving 11 bases of the junction unmatched.

This sequence joins TRBV30 and TRBJ1-1; 9 nucleotides line up with TRBD1. The CDR3 sequence is 13 residues long. Germline V gene lookup returns CDR1 GTSNPN and CDR2 SVGIG (reference sequence). The V and J ends lost 4 bases and 3 bases, in that order; junction bases with no gene match: 3. In DNA, the CDR3 is TGTGCCTGGAAACAGGGGGCCCACACTGAAGCTTTCTTT. Protein sequence: CAWKQGAHTEAFF.